Listed below are T cell receptor beta chains from one sample, sequenced in a study of blood T cell repertoires in COVID-19. This table comes from immunoSEQ multiplex PCR, and its TCRdb copy is limited to in-frame clones, with some not included. The table records 250,000 to 400,000 clones, roughly nine tenths of them present only once. Source material: PBMCs or T cells enriched from blood (not recorded which). Receptors originate from a man aged 60 to 69 who had recovered from COVID-19. CDR3s include the opening cysteine and the closing phenylalanine or tryptophan. The D gene is left open where the match is weak. Rows may omit the clone size; those that give it use once, few, many or a size class.

j_call: TRBJ2-3
v_call: TRBV4-1
clone_size: NA
d_call: TRBD2
cdr3_aa: CASSRIGLATDTQYF
cdr3_nt: TGCGCCAGCAGCCGGATAGGACTAGCCACAGATACGCAGTATTTT

j_call: TRBJ1-1
v_call: TRBV5-1
clone_size: NA
d_call: NA
cdr3_aa: CASSLVGGNTEAFF
cdr3_nt: TGCGCCAGCAGCTTGGTAGGGGGGAACACTGAAGCTTTCTTT

j_call: TRBJ2-7
v_call: TRBV2
clone_size: NA
d_call: TRBD2
cdr3_aa: CVQGDPGGLSYEQYF
cdr3_nt: TGTGTCCAGGGCGACCCGGGGGGGCTCTCCTACGAGCAGTACTTC

j_call: TRBJ2-7
v_call: TRBV4-2
clone_size: NA
d_call: NA
cdr3_aa: CASSQAFRTHPNQQYF
cdr3_nt: TGTGCCAGCAGCCAGGCATTTAGGACACATCCCAACCAACAGTACTTC

j_call: TRBJ2-1
v_call: TRBV4-2
clone_size: NA
d_call: NA
cdr3_aa: CASSQDSARDNEQFF
cdr3_nt: TGTGCCAGCAGCCAAGATAGCGCTAGGGACAATGAGCAGTTCTTC

j_call: TRBJ2-2
v_call: TRBV5-1
clone_size: NA
d_call: NA
cdr3_aa: CASSLTIQPTAGELFF
cdr3_nt: TGCGCCAGCAGCTTAACCATACAGCCCACAGCCGGGGAGCTGTTTTTT

j_call: TRBJ2-5
v_call: TRBV9
clone_size: NA
d_call: TRBD2
cdr3_aa: CASSVGTSGGRQETQYF
cdr3_nt: TGTGCCAGCAGCGTAGGGACTAGCGGGGGTAGGCAAGAGACCCAGTACTTC

j_call: TRBJ1-2
v_call: TRBV10-3
clone_size: NA
d_call: NA
cdr3_aa: CAILSPLKTREGVYGYTF
cdr3_nt: TGTGCCATACTGTCGCCCCTAAAGACACGCGAGGGTGTCTATGGCTACACCTTC

j_call: TRBJ2-5
v_call: TRBV4-1
clone_size: NA
d_call: TRBD2
cdr3_aa: CASSQVASGRRETQYF
cdr3_nt: TGCGCCAGCAGCCAAGTGGCTAGCGGGAGGAGAGAGACCCAGTACTTC

j_call: TRBJ1-4
v_call: TRBV18
clone_size: NA
d_call: NA
cdr3_aa: CASSQGRNEKLFF
cdr3_nt: TGTGCCAGCTCACAGGGGAGGAATGAAAAACTGTTTTTT

j_call: TRBJ2-7
v_call: TRBV5-4
clone_size: few
d_call: TRBD1
cdr3_aa: CASSLWTGQYEQYF
cdr3_nt: TGTGCCAGCAGCTTGTGGACAGGGCAGTACGAGCAGTACTTC

j_call: TRBJ2-5
v_call: TRBV7-2
clone_size: NA
d_call: TRBD2
cdr3_aa: CASSTSGTETQYF
cdr3_nt: TGTGCCAGCAGCACTAGCGGGACAGAGACCCAGTACTTC

j_call: TRBJ2-1
v_call: TRBV30
clone_size: NA
d_call: TRBD2
cdr3_aa: CAWRASGIYNEQFF
cdr3_nt: TGTGCCTGGAGGGCTAGCGGAATCTACAATGAGCAGTTCTTC

j_call: TRBJ2-3
v_call: TRBV23-1
clone_size: NA
d_call: TRBD2
cdr3_aa: CASSLEGGVTDTQYF
cdr3_nt: TGCGCCAGCAGTCTTGAGGGAGGGGTCACAGATACGCAGTATTTT

j_call: TRBJ2-1
v_call: TRBV6-5
clone_size: NA
d_call: TRBD1
cdr3_aa: CASIRDRGRNEQFF
cdr3_nt: TGTGCCAGCATCCGGGACAGGGGTAGAAATGAGCAGTTCTTC

j_call: TRBJ2-5
v_call: TRBV7-9
clone_size: NA
d_call: TRBD2
cdr3_aa: CASSLLVLAGLESQETQYF
cdr3_nt: TGTGCCAGCAGCTTATTGGTTTTAGCGGGCCTGGAGTCCCAAGAGACCCAGTACTTC

j_call: TRBJ1-1
v_call: TRBV10-3
clone_size: NA
d_call: TRBD1
cdr3_aa: CAISGTGQGIRAFF
cdr3_nt: TGTGCCATCAGTGGGACCGGACAGGGTATAAGAGCTTTCTTT

j_call: TRBJ2-1
v_call: TRBV27
clone_size: NA
d_call: TRBD1
cdr3_aa: CASVHRGYCMGEQFF
cdr3_nt: TGTGCCAGCGTACACAGGGGGTATTGTATGGGTGAGCAGTTCTTC

j_call: TRBJ1-1
v_call: TRBV9
clone_size: NA
d_call: NA
cdr3_aa: CASSVARNTEAFF
cdr3_nt: TGTGCCAGCAGCGTAGCTAGGAACACTGAAGCTTTCTTT

j_call: TRBJ2-2
v_call: TRBV5-4
clone_size: once
d_call: TRBD1
cdr3_aa: CASSQDRQGAGGELFF
cdr3_nt: TGTGCCAGCAGCCAAGATCGACAGGGGGCCGGCGGGGAGCTGTTTTTT